Presented here are 4 T cell receptor beta chains from one specimen sequenced in a study of cytomegalovirus exposure and HLA in healthy donors. The study ran its PCR with 60 Vbeta and 13 Jbeta primers. The repertoire was sequenced with immunoSEQ multiplex PCR; TCRdb's copy has only in-frame clones and lacks some. The top ten hold approximately 9.9% of the sample, which has 70,000 or so clones, around 68% seen once. Sequencing was done on a sample of PBMCs. Every receptor here comes from a woman in her twenties or thirties in good health and CMV-seronegative.

This clone has just one count. The chain carries TRBV11-2 and TRBJ1-1; 11 bases are a match to TRBD1. The CDR3 has 15 amino acids. Trimming cost V 8 bases and J 0 bases; bases outside gene matches: 5. CDR1 is SGHAT, CDR2 FQNNGV, per germline. As DNA, the CDR3 is TGTGCCAGCCAAGGACAGGGGGCAATGAACACTGAAGCTTTCTTT. Translation gives CASQGQGAMNTEAFF.

The chain couples TRBV19 to TRBJ1-5, with 7 bases lining up with TRBD1. This CDR3 contains 15 residues. V lost 5 bases, J lost 1 base, and 5 bases stayed unmatched. In germline, CDR1 is LNHDA, CDR2 SQIVND (reference sequence). CDR3 sequence: CASSGGQMSNQPQHF. The CDR3 nucleotides read TGTGCCAGTAGTGGGGGACAGATGAGCAATCAGCCCCAGCATTTT.

This chain uses TRBV5-1 with TRBJ2-1; D possibly corresponds to TRBD2 (5 bases). The germline V gene encodes CDR1 SGHRS and CDR2 YFSETQ. Trimming took off 2 bases at V and 0 bases at J, with 9 bases between the two ends. This CDR3 is 15 amino acids long. The CDR3 region is CASSFREGSYNEQFF. The CDR3 bases are TGCGCCAGCAGCTTTCGAGAGGGCTCCTACAATGAGCAGTTCTTC.

The gene calls are TRBV19 and TRBJ1-4; D may be TRBD1 (5 bases). The CDR3 is 13 residues long. Looked up from germline, CDR1 is LNHDA and CDR2 is SQIVND (reference sequence). Trimming took off 10 bases at V and 8 bases at J, with 17 bases between the two ends. The CDR3 bases are TGTGCCACCTCCGGAGGGGTGCTGGAAAAACTGTTTTTT. It is translated as CATSGGVLEKLFF.